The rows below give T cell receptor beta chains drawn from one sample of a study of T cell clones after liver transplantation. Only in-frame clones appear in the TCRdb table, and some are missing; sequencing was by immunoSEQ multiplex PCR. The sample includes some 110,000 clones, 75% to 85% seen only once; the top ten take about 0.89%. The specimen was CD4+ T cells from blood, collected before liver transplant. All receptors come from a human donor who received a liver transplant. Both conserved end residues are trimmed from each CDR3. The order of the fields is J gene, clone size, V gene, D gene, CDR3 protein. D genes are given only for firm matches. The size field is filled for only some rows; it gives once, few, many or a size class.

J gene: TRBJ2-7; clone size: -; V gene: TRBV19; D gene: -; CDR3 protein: ASSNQGSYEQY
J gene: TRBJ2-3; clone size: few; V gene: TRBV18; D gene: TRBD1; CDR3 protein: ASSLSKGAGDTQY
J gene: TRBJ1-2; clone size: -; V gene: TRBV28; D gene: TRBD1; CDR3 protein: ASRGTGPYYGYT
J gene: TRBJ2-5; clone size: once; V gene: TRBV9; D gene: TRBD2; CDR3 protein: ASSAAGAAGTQY
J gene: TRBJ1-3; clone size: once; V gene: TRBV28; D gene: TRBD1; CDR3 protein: ASSASGQGGNTIY
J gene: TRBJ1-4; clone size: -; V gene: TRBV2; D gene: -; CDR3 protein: ASNPWATNEKLF
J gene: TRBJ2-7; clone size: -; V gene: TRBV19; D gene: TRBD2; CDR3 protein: ASSLLAGISYEQY
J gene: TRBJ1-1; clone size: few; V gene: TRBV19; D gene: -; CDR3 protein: ASSEVGDTEAF
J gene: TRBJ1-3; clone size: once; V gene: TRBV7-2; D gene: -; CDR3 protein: ASSSAGGSGNTIY
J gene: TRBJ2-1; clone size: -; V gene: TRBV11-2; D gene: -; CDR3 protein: ASSFGTRYREGNEQF
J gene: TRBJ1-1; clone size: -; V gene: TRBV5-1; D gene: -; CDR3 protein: ASSLVPGNTEAF
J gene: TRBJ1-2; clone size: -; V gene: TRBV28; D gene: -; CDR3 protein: ASTPSTGRLWYGYT
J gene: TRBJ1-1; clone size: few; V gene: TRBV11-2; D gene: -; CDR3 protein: ASRAGKGENTEAF
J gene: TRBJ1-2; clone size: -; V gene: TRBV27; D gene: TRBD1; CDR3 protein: ASTMYRQGRDGYT
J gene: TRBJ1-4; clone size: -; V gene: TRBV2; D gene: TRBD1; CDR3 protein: ASSDRQGAGGLF
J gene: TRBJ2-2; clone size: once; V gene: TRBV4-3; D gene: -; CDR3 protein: ASSQGSTGELF
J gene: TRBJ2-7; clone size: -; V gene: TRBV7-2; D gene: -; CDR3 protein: ASSLPATGSYEQY
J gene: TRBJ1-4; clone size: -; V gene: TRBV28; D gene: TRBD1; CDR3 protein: ASSLWGQINEKLF
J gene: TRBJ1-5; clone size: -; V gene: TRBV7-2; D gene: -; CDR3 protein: ASSPQTDYSNQPQH
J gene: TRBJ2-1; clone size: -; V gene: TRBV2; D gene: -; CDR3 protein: ASMLGQKGSSYNEQF
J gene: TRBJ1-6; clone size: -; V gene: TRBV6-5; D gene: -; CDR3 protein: ASSPGRGNSPLH
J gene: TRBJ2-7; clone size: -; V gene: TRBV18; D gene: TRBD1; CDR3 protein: ASSPPGAGGSYEQY
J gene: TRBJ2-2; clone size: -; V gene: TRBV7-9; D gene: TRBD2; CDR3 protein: ASSFLSGGTGELF
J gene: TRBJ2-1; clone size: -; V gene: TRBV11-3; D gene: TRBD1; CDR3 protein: ASSLGQDEQF
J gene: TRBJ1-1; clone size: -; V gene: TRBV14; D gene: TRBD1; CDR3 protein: ASSRRTGGMNTEAF
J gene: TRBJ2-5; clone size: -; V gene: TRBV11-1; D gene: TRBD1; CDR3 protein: ASSLPGQGRQTQY
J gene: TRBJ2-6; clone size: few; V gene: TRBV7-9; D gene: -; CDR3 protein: ASSLGGVPSGANVLT
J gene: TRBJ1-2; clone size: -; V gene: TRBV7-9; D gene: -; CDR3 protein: ASSASSRDTYGYT
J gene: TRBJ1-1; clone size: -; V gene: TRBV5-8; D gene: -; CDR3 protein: ASSLVAGGVGEAF
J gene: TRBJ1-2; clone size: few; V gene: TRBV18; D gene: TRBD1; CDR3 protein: ASSPDQQGSLGYT
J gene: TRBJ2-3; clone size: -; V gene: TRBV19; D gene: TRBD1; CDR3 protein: ASSTARQGNTQY
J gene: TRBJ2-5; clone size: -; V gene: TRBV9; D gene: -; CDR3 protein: ASSLGDLLINRETQY
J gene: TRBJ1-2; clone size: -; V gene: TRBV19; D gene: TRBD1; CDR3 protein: ASSIRQGSYGYT
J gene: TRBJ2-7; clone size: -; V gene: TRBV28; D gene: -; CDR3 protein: ASRTNPGTATLY
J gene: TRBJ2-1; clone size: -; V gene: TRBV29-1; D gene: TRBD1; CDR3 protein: SILKGQQQF
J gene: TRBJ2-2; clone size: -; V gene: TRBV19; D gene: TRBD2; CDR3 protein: ASHGTSGENTGELF
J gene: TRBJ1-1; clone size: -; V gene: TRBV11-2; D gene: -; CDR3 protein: ASSPTDLITEAF
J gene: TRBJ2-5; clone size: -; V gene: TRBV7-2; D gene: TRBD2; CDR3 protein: ASSLAAGGETQY
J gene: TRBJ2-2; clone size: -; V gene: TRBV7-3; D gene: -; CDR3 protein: ASSLTRGGTGELF
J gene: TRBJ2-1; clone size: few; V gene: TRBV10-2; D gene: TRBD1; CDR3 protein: ASRRTGIYNEQF
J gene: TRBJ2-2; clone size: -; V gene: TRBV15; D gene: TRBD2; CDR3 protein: ATSRDLAGRLNTGELF
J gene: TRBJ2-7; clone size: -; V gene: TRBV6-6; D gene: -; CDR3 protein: ASRDRVAGSAYEQY
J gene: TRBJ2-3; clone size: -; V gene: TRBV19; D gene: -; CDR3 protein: ASTKDRADTQY
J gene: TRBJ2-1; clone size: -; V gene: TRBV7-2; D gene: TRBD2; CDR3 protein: ASSFSGSSYNEQF
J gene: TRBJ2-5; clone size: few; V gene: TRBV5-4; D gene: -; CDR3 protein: ASSLGGSRQETQY
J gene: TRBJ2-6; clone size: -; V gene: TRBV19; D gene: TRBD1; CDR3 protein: ASMYRTGQGASGANVLT
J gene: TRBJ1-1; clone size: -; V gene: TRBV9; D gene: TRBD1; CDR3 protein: ASSGLQGANTEAF
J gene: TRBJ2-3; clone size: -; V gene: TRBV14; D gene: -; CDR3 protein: ASSRAPDTQY
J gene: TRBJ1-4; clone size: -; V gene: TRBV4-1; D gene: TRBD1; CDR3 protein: ASSQEGQANEKLF
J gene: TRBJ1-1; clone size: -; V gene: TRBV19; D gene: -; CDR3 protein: ASSIGAGVGPNTEAF
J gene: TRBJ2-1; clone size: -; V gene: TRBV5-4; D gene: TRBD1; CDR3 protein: ASSRATGERKF
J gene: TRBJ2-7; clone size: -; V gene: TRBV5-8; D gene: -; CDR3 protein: ASSFDQGGREQY
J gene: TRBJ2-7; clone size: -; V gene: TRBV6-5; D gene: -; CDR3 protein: ASKRKPQSYEQY
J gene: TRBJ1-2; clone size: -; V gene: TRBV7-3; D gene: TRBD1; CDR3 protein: ASSPTGGAYGYT
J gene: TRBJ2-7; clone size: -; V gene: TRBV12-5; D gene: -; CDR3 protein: ASGKRIGDEQY